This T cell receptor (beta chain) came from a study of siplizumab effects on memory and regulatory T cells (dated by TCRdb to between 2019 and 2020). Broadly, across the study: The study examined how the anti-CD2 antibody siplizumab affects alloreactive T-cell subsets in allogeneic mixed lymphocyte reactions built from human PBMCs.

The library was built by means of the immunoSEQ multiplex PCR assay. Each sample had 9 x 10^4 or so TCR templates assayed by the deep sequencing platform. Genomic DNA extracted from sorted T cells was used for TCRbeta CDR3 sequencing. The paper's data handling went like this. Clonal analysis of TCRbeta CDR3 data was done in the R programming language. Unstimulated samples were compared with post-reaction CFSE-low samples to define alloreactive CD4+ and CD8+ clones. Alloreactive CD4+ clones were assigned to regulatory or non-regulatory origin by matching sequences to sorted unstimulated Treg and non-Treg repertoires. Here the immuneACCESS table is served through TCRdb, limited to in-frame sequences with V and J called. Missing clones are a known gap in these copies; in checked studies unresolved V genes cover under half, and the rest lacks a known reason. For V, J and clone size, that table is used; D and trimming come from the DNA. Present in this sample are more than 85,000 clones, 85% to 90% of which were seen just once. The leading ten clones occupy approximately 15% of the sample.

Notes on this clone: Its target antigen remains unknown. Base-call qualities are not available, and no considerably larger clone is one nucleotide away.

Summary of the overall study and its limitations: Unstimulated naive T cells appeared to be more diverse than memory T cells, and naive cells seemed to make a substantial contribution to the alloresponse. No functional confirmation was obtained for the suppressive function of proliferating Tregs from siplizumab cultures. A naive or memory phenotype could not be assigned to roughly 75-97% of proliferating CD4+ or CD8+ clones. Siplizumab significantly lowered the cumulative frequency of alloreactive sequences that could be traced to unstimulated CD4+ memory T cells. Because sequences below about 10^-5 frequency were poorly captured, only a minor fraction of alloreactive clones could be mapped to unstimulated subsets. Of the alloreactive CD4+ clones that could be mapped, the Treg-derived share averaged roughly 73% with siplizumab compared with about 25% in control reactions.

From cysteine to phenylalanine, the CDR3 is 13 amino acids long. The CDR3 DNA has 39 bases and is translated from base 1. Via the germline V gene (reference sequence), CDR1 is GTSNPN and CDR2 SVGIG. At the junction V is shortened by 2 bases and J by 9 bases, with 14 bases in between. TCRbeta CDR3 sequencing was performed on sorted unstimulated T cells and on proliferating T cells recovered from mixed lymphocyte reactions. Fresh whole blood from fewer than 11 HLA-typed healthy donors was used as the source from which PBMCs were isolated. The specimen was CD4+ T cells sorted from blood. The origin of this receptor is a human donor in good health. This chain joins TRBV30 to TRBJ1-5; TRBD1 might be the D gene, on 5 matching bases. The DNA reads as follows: TGTGCCTGGAGTCCGGGGGAATATCGGCCCCAGCATTTT. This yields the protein CAWSPGEYRPQHF.